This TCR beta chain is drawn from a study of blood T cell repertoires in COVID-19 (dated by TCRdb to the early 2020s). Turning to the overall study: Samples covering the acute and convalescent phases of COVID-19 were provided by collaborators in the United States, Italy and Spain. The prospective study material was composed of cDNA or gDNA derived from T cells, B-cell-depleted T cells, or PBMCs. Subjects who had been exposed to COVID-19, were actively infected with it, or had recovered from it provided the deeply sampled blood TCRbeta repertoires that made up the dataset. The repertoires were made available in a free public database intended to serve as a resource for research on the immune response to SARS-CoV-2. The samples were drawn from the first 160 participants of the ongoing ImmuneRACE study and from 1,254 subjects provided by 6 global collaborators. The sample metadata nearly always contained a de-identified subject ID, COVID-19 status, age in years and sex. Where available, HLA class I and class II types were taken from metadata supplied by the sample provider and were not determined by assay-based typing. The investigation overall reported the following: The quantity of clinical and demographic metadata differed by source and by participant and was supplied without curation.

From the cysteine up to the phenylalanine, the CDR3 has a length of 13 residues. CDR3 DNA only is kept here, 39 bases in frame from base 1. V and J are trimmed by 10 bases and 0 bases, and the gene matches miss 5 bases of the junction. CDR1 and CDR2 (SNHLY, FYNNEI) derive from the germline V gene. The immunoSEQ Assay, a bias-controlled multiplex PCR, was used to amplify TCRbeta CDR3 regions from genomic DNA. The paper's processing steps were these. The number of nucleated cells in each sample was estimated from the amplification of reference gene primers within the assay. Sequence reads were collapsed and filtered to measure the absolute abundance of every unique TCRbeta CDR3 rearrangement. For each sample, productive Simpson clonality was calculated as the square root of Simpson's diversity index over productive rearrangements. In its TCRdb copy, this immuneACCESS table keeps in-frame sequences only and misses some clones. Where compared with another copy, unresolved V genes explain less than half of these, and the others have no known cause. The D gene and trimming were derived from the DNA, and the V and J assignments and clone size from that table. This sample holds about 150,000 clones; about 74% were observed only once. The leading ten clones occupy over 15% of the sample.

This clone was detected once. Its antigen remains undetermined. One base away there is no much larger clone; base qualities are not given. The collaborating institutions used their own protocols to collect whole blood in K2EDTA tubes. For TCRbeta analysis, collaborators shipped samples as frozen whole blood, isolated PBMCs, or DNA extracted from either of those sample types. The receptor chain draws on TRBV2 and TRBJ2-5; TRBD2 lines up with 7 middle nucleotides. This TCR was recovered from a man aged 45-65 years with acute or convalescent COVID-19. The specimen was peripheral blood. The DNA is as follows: TGTGCCACTGCGCGGGGGAACCAAGAGACCCAGTACTTC. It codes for CATARGNQETQYF.